This TCR beta chain stems from a study of blood T cell repertoires in COVID-19. On the study more broadly: Material from acute and convalescent COVID-19 was sourced from the United States, Italy and Spain. In each case, the material was cDNA or gDNA derived from T cells, B-cell-depleted T cells, or PBMCs.

Authors' processing steps: Reference gene primer amplification gave nucleated cell count estimates. TCRdb keeps only in-frame clones here, not all; method: immunoSEQ multiplex PCR. That table is the source of V, J and clone size, and D and trimming were worked out from the DNA. The sample shows about 87,000 clones, around 90% of them seen only once. This CDR3 region has 12 residues. Germline V lookup: CDR1 SGHDT, CDR2 YYEEEE. V was clipped by 4 bases and J by 5 bases, with 9 bases between them. The sequence was collected from a man aged 40-55 years with acute or convalescent COVID-19. The chain is built from TRBV5-6 and TRBJ2-5; no reliable D call. Sequencing input: peripheral blood. CDR3 DNA: TGTGCCAGCAGCCCGCGAATGGAGACCCAGTACTTC. Protein sequence: CASSPRMETQYF.